These T cell receptor beta chains were read from a single sample in a study of blood T cell repertoires in COVID-19. Sequencing was performed with immunoSEQ multiplex PCR; in TCRdb, only in-frame clones are kept and a portion is missing. Counted here are roughly 140,000 clones, approximately 83% occurring once; the ten biggest clones make up around 8%. The sequenced sample was peripheral blood. Receptor source: a woman aged 60-75 years with COVID-19, enrolled during active disease. The CDR3 runs from the conserved cysteine through the conserved F or W.

cdr3_length j_call v_call cdr3_aa
16 TRBJ2-2 TRBV18 CASSPISRASAGELFF
12 TRBJ2-1 TRBV5-1 CASSLQGDVWIF
13 TRBJ1-1 TRBV29-1 CSASGGQALEAFF
15 TRBJ2-3 TRBV5-1 CASSLQWTGGDTQYF
14 TRBJ1-1 TRBV19 CASSPAGGNTEAFF
14 TRBJ1-3 TRBV25-1 CASLDGKGGNTIYF
14 TRBJ1-1 TRBV7-6 CASSLFSSDTEAFF
16 TRBJ1-3 TRBV10-3 CAISETRRGSGNTIYF
12 TRBJ1-4 TRBV6-6 CASSYERLKLFF
17 TRBJ1-3 TRBV5-1 CASSLGHSDTAMNTIYF
16 TRBJ1-4 TRBV7-2 CASSSPGRGAREKLFF
15 TRBJ1-6 TRBV5-5 CASSPSGGINSPLHF
19 TRBJ2-5 TRBV10-3 CAISDLASASLARGETQYF
13 TRBJ1-2 TRBV6-5 CASSSTVNYGYTF
14 TRBJ2-1 TRBV3-1/TRBV3-2 CASSQADRANEQFF
15 TRBJ2-7 TRBV9 CASSVGGGHSYEQYF
13 TRBJ1-1 TRBV18 CASSAGTGPEAFF
17 TRBJ2-1 TRBV10-3 CAIREALDDGSGNEQFF
16 TRBJ1-5 TRBV4-1 CASSQDSTASYKFLHF
15 TRBJ2-7 TRBV3-1/TRBV3-2 CASSLTGTGGYEQYF
15 TRBJ1-1 TRBV7-3 CASSAQGRENTEAFF
13 TRBJ1-1 TRBV27 CASSSSPPGKTFF
15 TRBJ2-3 TRBV20-1 CSASKGGPIPDTQYF
14 TRBJ1-1 TRBV4-1 CASSQGRVSTEAFF
15 TRBJ2-3 TRBV15 CATSGLAGVTDTQYF
14 TRBJ1-1 TRBV9 CASSGGQANTEAFF
14 TRBJ1-2 TRBV7-3 CASSLSPGLYGYTF
14 TRBJ2-7 TRBV4-1 CASSNWSPSYEQYF
14 TRBJ2-7 TRBV20-1 CSASNAGQTYEQYF
14 TRBJ2-2 TRBV2 CASRTHANTGELFF
15 TRBJ2-3 TRBV18 CASSPGQTSTDTQYF
17 TRBJ1-2 TRBV5-1 CASSPVPTGGGHYGYTF
18 TRBJ1-2 TRBV6-6 CASSRLEHGTPKGYGYTF
15 TRBJ2-7 TRBV2 CASSDPTSGVYEQYF
15 TRBJ2-7 TRBV5-8 CASSQTSHISYEQYF
13 TRBJ1-1 TRBV11-3 CASSLESDTEAFF
15 TRBJ1-1 TRBV4-1 CASNLDTGMNTEAFF
14 TRBJ1-6 TRBV5-4 CASSGLRADSPLHF
13 TRBJ1-6 TRBV27 CASRTGVGSPLHF
15 TRBJ2-2 TRBV9 CASSSGQTNTGELFF
16 TRBJ2-2 TRBV4-2 CASSHLVGPRGGELFF
12 TRBJ2-5 TRBV30 CAWSARLETQYF
15 TRBJ2-2 TRBV7-2 CASSLAVGSSGELFF
14 TRBJ1-1 TRBV7-8 CASSSGTEGTEAFF
12 TRBJ2-7 TRBV19 CASSQDRYEQYF
16 TRBJ2-1 TRBV3-1/TRBV3-2 CASVYGGGGPYNEQFF
14 TRBJ1-1 TRBV10-3 CAISEQGLNTEAFF
15 TRBJ2-5 TRBV19 CASSMIGQSQETQYF
14 TRBJ1-2 TRBV10-3 CAIRVGEGLYGYTF
12 TRBJ1-4 TRBV12-3/TRBV12-4 CASEGVNEKLFF
15 TRBJ2-7 TRBV4-1 CASSQPDRGFYEQYF
14 TRBJ2-5 TRBV6-5 CASYSGGAGETQYF
18 TRBJ1-3 TRBV18 CASSPLSGQMYSGNTIYF
17 TRBJ1-1 TRBV24-1 CATSDEGGVPRDTEAFF
16 TRBJ2-3 TRBV11-2 CASSHSKTSGPDTQYF